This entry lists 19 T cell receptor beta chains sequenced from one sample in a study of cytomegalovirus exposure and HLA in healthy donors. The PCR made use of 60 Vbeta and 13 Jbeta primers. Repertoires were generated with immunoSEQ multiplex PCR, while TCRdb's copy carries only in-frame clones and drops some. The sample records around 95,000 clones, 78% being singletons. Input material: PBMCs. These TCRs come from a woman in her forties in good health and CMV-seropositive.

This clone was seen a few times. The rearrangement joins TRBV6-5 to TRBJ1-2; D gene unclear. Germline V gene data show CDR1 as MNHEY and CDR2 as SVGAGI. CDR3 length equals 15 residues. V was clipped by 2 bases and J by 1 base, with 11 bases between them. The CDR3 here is CASSYAGSLNYGYTF. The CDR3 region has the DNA TGTGCCAGCAGTTACGCAGGCTCACTTAACTATGGCTACACCTTC.

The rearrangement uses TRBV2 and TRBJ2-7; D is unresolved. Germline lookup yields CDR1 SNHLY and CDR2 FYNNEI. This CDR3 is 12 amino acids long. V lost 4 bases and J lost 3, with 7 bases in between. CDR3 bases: TGTGCCAGCAGTGCCCAGATCTACGAGCAGTACTTC. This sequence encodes CASSAQIYEQYF.

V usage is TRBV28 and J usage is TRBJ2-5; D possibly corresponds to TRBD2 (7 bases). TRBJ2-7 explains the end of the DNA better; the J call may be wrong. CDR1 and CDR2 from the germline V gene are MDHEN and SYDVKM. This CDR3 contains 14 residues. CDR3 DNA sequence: TGTGCCAGCAGGGGGGGGGCCAACTCCTACGAGCAGTACTTC. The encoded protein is CASRGGANSYEQYF.

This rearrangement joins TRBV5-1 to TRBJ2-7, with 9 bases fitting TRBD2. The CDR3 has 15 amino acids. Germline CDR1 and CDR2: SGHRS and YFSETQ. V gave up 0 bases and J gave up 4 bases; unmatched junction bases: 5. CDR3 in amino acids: CASSLASGEPYEQYF. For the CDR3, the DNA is TGCGCCAGCAGCTTGGCTAGCGGGGAACCTTACGAGCAGTACTTC.

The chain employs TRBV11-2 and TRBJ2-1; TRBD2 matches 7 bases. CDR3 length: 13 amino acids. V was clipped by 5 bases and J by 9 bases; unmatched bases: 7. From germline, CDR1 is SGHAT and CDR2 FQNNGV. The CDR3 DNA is TGTGCCAGCAGCCTAGCGGAGGGGTTTGAGCAGTTCTTC. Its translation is CASSLAEGFEQFF.

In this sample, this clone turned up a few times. Here the CDR3 reads CASSQVAGGNEKLFF. In DNA form, the CDR3 reads TGCGCCAGCAGCCAGGTTGCTGGAGGTAATGAAAAACTGTTTTTT. V usage is TRBV4-1 and J usage is TRBJ1-4; D is unresolved. Germline CDR1 reads MGHRA; CDR2 reads YSYEKL. The CDR3 extends over 15 amino acids. The V end was cut by 3 bases, the J end by 4 bases, with 12 bases between.

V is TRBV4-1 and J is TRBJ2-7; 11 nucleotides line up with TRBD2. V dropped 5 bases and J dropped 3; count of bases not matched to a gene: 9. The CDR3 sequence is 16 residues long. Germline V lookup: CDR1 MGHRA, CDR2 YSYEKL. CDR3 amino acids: CASSLITGTSGYEQYF. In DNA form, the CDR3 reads TGCGCCAGCAGCTTAATTACCGGGACTAGCGGCTACGAGCAGTACTTC.

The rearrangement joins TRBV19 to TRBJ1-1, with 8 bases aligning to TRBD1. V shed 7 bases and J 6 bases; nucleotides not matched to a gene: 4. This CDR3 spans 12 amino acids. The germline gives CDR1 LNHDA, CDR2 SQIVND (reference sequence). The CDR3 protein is CASTTGEAEAFF. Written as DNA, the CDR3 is TGTGCCAGTACGACAGGGGAGGCTGAAGCTTTCTTT.

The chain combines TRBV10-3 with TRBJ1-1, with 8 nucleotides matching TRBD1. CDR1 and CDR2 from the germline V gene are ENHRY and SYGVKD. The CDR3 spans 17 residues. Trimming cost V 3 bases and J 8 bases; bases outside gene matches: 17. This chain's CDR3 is CAISDWPTGQGGPEAFF. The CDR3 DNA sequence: TGTGCCATCAGTGATTGGCCCACAGGACAGGGCGGCCCAGAAGCTTTCTTT.

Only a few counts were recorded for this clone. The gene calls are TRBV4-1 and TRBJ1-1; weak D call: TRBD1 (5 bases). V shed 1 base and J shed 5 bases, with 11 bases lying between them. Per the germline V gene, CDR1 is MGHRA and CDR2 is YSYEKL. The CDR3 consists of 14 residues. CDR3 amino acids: CASSQAGGFTEAFF. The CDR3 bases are TGCGCCAGCAGCCAAGCTGGGGGGTTTACTGAAGCTTTCTTT.

This CDR3 is CAWNPLLAGELFF. Written as DNA, the CDR3 is TGTGCCTGGAACCCCCTACTAGCCGGGGAGCTGTTTTTT. This chain uses TRBV30 with TRBJ2-2, with a weak D call TRBD2 (5 bases). The CDR3 contains 13 residues. CDR1 is GTSNPN and CDR2 is SVGIG in the germline V gene (reference sequence). V lost 4 bases, J lost 6 bases, and 12 bases lay in between.

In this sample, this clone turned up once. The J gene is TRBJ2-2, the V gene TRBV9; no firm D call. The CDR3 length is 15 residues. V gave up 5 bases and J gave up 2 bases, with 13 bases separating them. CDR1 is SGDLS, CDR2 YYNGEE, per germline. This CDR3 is CASRPGGGNTGELFF. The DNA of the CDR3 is TGTGCCAGCAGGCCTGGCGGCGGAAACACCGGGGAGCTGTTTTTT.

CDR3 residues: CASSPGAAGTDTQYF. The CDR3 nucleotides are TGCGCCAGCAGCCCTGGGGCGGCCGGCACAGATACGCAGTATTTT. The chain combines TRBV10-1 with TRBJ2-3; D might be TRBD1 (5 bases). The germline gives CDR1 WNHNN, CDR2 SYGVQD (reference sequence). Trimming shortened V by 6 bases and J by 1 base, and 14 bases separated the two germline ends. The CDR3 loop spans 15 amino acids.

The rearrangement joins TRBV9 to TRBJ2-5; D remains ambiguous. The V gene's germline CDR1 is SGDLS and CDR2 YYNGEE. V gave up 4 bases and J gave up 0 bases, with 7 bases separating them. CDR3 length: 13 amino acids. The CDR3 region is CASSSPYQETQYF. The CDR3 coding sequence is TGTGCCAGCAGCTCTCCGTACCAAGAGACCCAGTACTTC. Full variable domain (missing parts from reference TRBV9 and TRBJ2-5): DSGVTQTPKHLITATGQRVTLRCSPRSGDLSVYWYQQSLDQGLQFLIQYYNGEERAKGNILERFSAQQFPDLHSELNLSSLELGDSALYFCASSSPYQETQYFGPGTRLLVL.

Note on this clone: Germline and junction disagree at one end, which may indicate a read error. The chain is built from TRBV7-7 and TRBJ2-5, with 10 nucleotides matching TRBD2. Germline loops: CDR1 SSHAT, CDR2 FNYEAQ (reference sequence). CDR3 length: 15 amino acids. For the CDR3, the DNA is TGTGCTAGCAGCATCACCGGGACTAGCGATGAGACCCAGTACTTC. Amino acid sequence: CASSITGTSDETQYF.

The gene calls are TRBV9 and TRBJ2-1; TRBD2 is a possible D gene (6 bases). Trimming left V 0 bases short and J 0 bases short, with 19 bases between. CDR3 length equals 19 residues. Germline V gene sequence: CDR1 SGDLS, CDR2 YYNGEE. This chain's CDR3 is CASSVVGRWRAPSYNEQFF. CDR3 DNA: TGTGCCAGCAGCGTAGTAGGGAGGTGGAGGGCACCCTCCTACAATGAGCAGTTCTTC.

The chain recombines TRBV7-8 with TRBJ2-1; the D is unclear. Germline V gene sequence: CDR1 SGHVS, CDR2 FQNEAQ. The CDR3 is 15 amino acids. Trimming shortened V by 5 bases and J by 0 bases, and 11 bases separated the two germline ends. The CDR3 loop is CASSRSTGSYNEQFF. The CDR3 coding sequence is TGTGCCAGCAGCCGTTCCACCGGCTCCTACAATGAGCAGTTCTTC.

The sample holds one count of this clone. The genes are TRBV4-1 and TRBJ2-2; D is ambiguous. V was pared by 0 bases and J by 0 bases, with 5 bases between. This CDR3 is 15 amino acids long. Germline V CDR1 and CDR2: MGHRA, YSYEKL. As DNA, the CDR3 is TGCGCCAGCAGCCAAGAATCCGCGAACACCGGGGAGCTGTTTTTT. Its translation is CASSQESANTGELFF.

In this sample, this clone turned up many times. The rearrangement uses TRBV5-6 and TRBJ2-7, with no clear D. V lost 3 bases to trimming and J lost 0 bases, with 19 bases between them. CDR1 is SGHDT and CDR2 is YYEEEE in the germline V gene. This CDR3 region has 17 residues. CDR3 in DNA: TGTGCCAGCAGCTCCCAAATCTATACCAAGAGCTCCTACGAGCAGTACTTC. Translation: CASSSQIYTKSSYEQYF.